The 32 T cell receptor beta chains listed next were all sequenced from one sample in a study of blood T cell repertoires in COVID-19. TCRdb keeps only in-frame clones here, not all; method: immunoSEQ multiplex PCR. The table shows more than 350,000 clones, with around 87% occurring only once. The specimen was PBMCs or T cells enriched from blood (not recorded which). These TCRs come from a woman between 50 and 59 years old who had recovered from COVID-19.

This rearrangement joins TRBV4-1 to TRBJ1-4; 9 positions match TRBD1. This CDR3 has 14 amino acids. V lost 5 bases, J lost 5 bases, and 3 bases stayed unmatched. From germline, CDR1 is MGHRA and CDR2 YSYEKL. CDR3 in DNA: TGCGCCAGCAGCGTGGGACAGGGAAATGAAAAACTGTTTTTT. Translated: CASSVGQGNEKLFF.

This chain joins TRBV6-2 or TRBV6-3 and TRBJ1-1; D remains unclear. The CDR3 spans 15 residues. Germline V gives CDR1 MNHEY, CDR2 SVGEGT. V dropped 2 bases and J dropped 0 bases, with 10 bases sitting between them. CDR3 sequence: CASSYSRGVNTEAFF. DNA for the CDR3: TGTGCCAGCAGTTACAGTCGGGGTGTGAACACTGAAGCTTTCTTT.

This clone was counted a single time. The rearrangement links TRBV6-2 or TRBV6-3 to TRBJ1-2; TRBD1 might be the D (5 bases). Germline assignment: CDR1 MNHEY and CDR2 SVGEGT. The CDR3 spans 14 residues. V was clipped by 0 bases and J by 4 bases, with 9 bases between them. CDR3 sequence reads: CASSYSWGVYGYTF. CDR3 in DNA: TGTGCCAGCAGTTACTCGTGGGGGGTCTATGGCTACACCTTC.

Only a few counts were recorded for this clone. V and J are TRBV30 and TRBJ2-7; TRBD2 matches at 12 bases. This CDR3 is built from 17 residues. Per the germline V gene, CDR1 is GTSNPN and CDR2 is SVGIG (reference sequence). V shed 1 base, J shed 1 base, and the junction held 8 bases outside the gene matches. The DNA of the CDR3 is TGTGCCTGGAGTGCATCCGGACTAGCGGGGTCATCCTACGAGCAGTACTTC. Its translation: CAWSASGLAGSSYEQYF.

The chain joins TRBV2 to TRBJ1-2; the D gene is possibly TRBD1 (6 bases). Between the trimmed V and J ends, which lost 8 bases and 6 bases, there was a span of 10 bases. Per germline, CDR1 SNHLY and CDR2 FYNNEI. This CDR3 spans 11 amino acids. CDR3 in DNA: TGTGCCAGCGAGGGGGGGAATGGCTACACCTTC. This encodes CASEGGNGYTF. The complete variable domain, with remaining parts taken from reference TRBV2 and TRBJ1-2, reads EPEVTQTPSHQVTQMGQEVILRCVPISNHLYFYWYRQILGQKVEFLVSFYNNEISEKSEIFDDQFSVERPDGSNFTLKIRSTKLEDSAMYFCASEGGNGYTFGSGTRLTVV.

The gene calls are TRBV30 and TRBJ1-6; D gene unclear. Germline loops: CDR1 GTSNPN, CDR2 SVGIG (reference sequence). The germline V and J ends were trimmed by 4 bases and 9 bases, with 10 bases remaining between them. The CDR3 is made up of 12 amino acids. The CDR3 region has the DNA TGTGCCTGGACCTGGGGAGGTTCACCCCTCCACTTT. Protein product: CAWTWGGSPLHF.

V and J are TRBV2 and TRBJ1-1, with TRBD1 as a possible D gene (6 bases). With 8 bases removed from V and 2 bases from J, the gap between germline ends came to 15 bases. In germline, CDR1 is SNHLY, CDR2 FYNNEI. The CDR3 is 14 residues long. CDR3 protein: CASGMTGGNTEAFF. In nucleotides, the CDR3 is TGTGCCAGCGGAATGACAGGTGGTAACACTGAAGCTTTCTTT.

The chain couples TRBV5-8 to TRBJ2-7; D perhaps matches TRBD2 (6 bases). V was pared by 2 bases and J by 2 bases, with 17 bases between. CDR3 length: 16 amino acids. The germline gives CDR1 SGHTS, CDR2 YDEGEE. The CDR3 nucleotides read TGTGCCAGCAGCTTCCCCCGGGTGGAGCGGGCCTACGAGCAGTACTTC. This sequence encodes CASSFPRVERAYEQYF.

J is TRBJ2-7 and V is TRBV29-1; 11 bases line up with TRBD1. The V and J ends lost 6 bases and 1 base, in that order; junction bases with no gene match: 8. The CDR3 runs 15 residues. Germline CDR1 SQVTM, CDR2 ANQGSEA. CDR3 in amino acids: CSVVTGTGGSYEQYF. The CDR3 DNA reads TGCAGCGTGGTGACCGGGACAGGGGGTTCCTACGAGCAGTACTTC.

The chain links TRBV6-5 to TRBJ2-7; possibly TRBD1 for D (5 bases). Germline CDR1 is MNHEY and CDR2 is SVGAGI. The length of the CDR3 is 15 residues. The ends were cut back, 6 bases at V and 4 bases at J, with 19 bases in the middle. CDR3 DNA sequence: TGTGCCAGCAGATCGCCGGCGGCAGGGTCGTACGAGCAGTACTTC. Translated: CASRSPAAGSYEQYF.

The chain carries TRBV27 and TRBJ2-1; 8 positions match TRBD2. J gave up 8 bases and V 5 bases, and 11 bases lay outside the gene matches. CDR3 length: 15 residues. Germline CDR1 reads MNHEY; CDR2 reads SMNVEV (reference sequence). CDR3 bases: TGTGCCAGCAGTCTACGGGGGGGCCGTTACTATGAGCAGTTCTTC. Translated, it gives CASSLRGGRYYEQFF.

This sequence joins TRBV6-5 and TRBJ1-2; D is possibly TRBD1 (6 bases). Trimming took off 5 bases at V and 0 bases at J, with 13 bases between the two ends. CDR1 is MNHEY and CDR2 is SVGAGI in the germline V gene. The CDR3 contains 15 residues. The chain's CDR3 is CASSNQDRPNYGYTF. CDR3 nucleotide sequence: TGTGCCAGCAGTAACCAGGACAGACCTAACTATGGCTACACCTTC.

J is TRBJ1-5 and V is TRBV21-1. TRBV21-1 is flagged as a pseudogene. The CDR3 is made up of 15 amino acids. The CDR3 sequence: CASSKKGRRGQPQHF. The CDR3 DNA reads as TGTGCCAGCAGCAAAAAAGGGAGGCGAGGTCAGCCCCAGCATTTT.

V is TRBV11-3 and J is TRBJ2-1; D may be TRBD2 (7 bases). The CDR3 consists of 16 residues. Germline CDR1 reads SGHNT; CDR2 reads YENEEA. Trimming removed 0 bases from V and 8 bases from J, with 17 bases in between. In DNA form, the CDR3 reads TGTGCCAGCAGCTTAGACTGGTGGGGGGGCCGGGATGAGCAGTTCTTC. Translation gives CASSLDWWGGRDEQFF.

The V gene is TRBV6-2 or TRBV6-3, the J gene TRBJ1-1, with a weak D call TRBD1 (6 bases). Germline V gives CDR1 MNHEY, CDR2 SVGEGT. CDR3 length equals 15 residues. V lost 6 bases and J lost 6, with 20 bases in between. CDR3 loop: CASSSYPQGTAEAFF. The CDR3 DNA reads as TGTGCCAGCAGCTCCTACCCACAGGGTACCGCTGAAGCTTTCTTT.

The J gene is TRBJ1-3, the V gene TRBV4-1, with D unclear. Germline CDR1 and CDR2: MGHRA and YSYEKL. This CDR3 contains 14 residues. Trimming took off 2 bases at V and 11 bases at J, with 16 bases between the two ends. The CDR3 region is CASSQSRRVPAIYF. The CDR3 DNA sequence: TGCGCCAGCAGCCAATCTAGACGCGTCCCCGCCATATATTTT.

This clone appeared once. This rearrangement joins TRBV4-2 to TRBJ2-7, with 7 nucleotides matching TRBD2. The CDR3 contains 13 residues. Trimming cost V 1 base and J 7 bases; bases outside gene matches: 4. Germline V CDR1 and CDR2: LGHNA, YNFKEQ. CDR3 amino acids: CASSQVGGVEQYF. The CDR3 DNA sequence: TGTGCCAGCAGCCAAGTGGGGGGGGTTGAGCAGTACTTC.

To note about this clone: Other DNA sequences of this sample code for an identical CDR3. This chain links TRBV27 with TRBJ1-2, with 8 bases identical to TRBD1. This CDR3 has 12 amino acids. Trimming at V came to 4 bases and at J to 8 bases, leaving 3 bases not matched to a gene. Germline assignment: CDR1 MNHEY and CDR2 SMNVEV (reference sequence). As DNA, the CDR3 is TGTGCCAGCAGTTCGACAGGGGTGGGCTACACCTTC. This gives the protein CASSSTGVGYTF.

This clone was picked up a small number of times. The chain links TRBV19 to TRBJ1-3; D gene unclear. V lost 4 bases to trimming and J lost 0 bases, with 7 bases between them. CDR3 length: 14 residues. Per the germline V gene, CDR1 is LNHDA and CDR2 is SQIVND (reference sequence). The CDR3 protein is CASSTVSSGNTIYF. The DNA for the CDR3 is TGTGCCAGTAGTACCGTGAGCTCTGGAAACACCATATATTTT.

This rearrangement joins TRBV5-1 to TRBJ2-1, with D perhaps TRBD1 (5 bases). The length of the CDR3 is 11 residues. CDR1 and CDR2 (germline): SGHRS, YFSETQ. Trimming pared 4 bases from V and 9 bases from J, leaving 8 bases between. The CDR3 sequence is CASSRGPEQFF. The CDR3 bases are TGCGCCAGCAGCAGGGGTCCTGAGCAGTTCTTC.

This rearrangement joins TRBV18 to TRBJ1-6, with D possibly matching TRBD1 (6 bases). The germline gives CDR1 KGHSH, CDR2 LQKENI. The V end lost 8 bases, the J end lost 7 bases, and 18 bases lay between the germline ends. The CDR3 consists of 15 residues. CDR3 sequence (DNA): TGTGCCAGCGAGACAGGCCTCTCCGAAAATTCACCCCTCCACTTT. This sequence encodes CASETGLSENSPLHF.

The V call is TRBV7-8, the J call TRBJ2-7; D remains ambiguous. The CDR3 has 14 amino acids. Trimming left V 2 bases short and J 2 bases short, with 10 bases between. Germline loops: CDR1 SGHVS, CDR2 FQNEAQ. The CDR3 spells CASSLIPETYEQYF. CDR3 DNA: TGTGCCAGCAGCTTAATCCCGGAGACCTACGAGCAGTACTTC.

The chain links TRBV3-1 (or the pseudogene TRBV3-2) to TRBJ2-5; tentative D call: TRBD2 (6 bases). The CDR3 sequence is 15 residues long. V was pared by 3 bases and J by 4 bases, with 15 bases between. CDR1 LGHDT and CDR2 YNNKEL come from the germline V gene (reference sequence). CDR3 sequence (DNA): TGTGCCAGCAGCCAGTCCGGGGGTCGGCCAGAGACCCAGTACTTC. Its protein product is CASSQSGGRPETQYF.

V usage is TRBV30 and J usage is TRBJ2-2; 9 nucleotides align to TRBD1. Germline V lookup: CDR1 GTSNPN, CDR2 SVGIG (reference sequence). V lost 8 bases and J lost 9; bases outside the gene matches: 16. The CDR3 totals 15 residues. In DNA form, the CDR3 reads TGTGCCGGGCGCATCCTGGACAGGGGCGGGAGGGAGCTGTTTTTT. Its protein product is CAGRILDRGGRELFF.

The chain's CDR3 is CASSQDPTNLLPRGYTF. CDR3 nucleotide sequence: TGTGCCAGCAGCCAAGACCCCACTAATTTACTGCCGAGGGGCTACACCTTC. J is TRBJ1-2 and V is TRBV3-1 (or the pseudogene TRBV3-2); the D is unclear. The V end lost 0 bases, the J end lost 8 bases, and 22 bases lay between the germline ends. The CDR3 extends over 17 amino acids. Looked up from germline, CDR1 is LGHDT and CDR2 is YNNKEL (reference sequence).

V and J are TRBV5-1 and TRBJ2-1; 9 bases align to TRBD1. The V gene's germline CDR1 is SGHRS and CDR2 YFSETQ. The CDR3 has 15 amino acids. Losses at the gene ends were 5 bases for V and 5 bases for J; bases not matched to a gene: 8. CDR3 DNA: TGCGCCAGCAGTACTCCGGGACAGGGCGACAATGAGCAGTTCTTC. It encodes CASSTPGQGDNEQFF.

J is TRBJ2-3 and V is TRBV5-4; 12 nucleotides agree with TRBD2. V dropped 4 bases and J dropped 5; count of bases not matched to a gene: 5. The CDR3 contains 15 residues. Germline CDR1 and CDR2: SGHNT and YYREEE (reference sequence). The CDR3 reads CASSLLAGGKDTQYF. The CDR3 bases are TGTGCCAGCAGCCTCCTAGCGGGGGGGAAAGATACGCAGTATTTT.

The chain employs TRBV7-3 and TRBJ1-6; possibly TRBD1 for D (5 bases). This CDR3 is built from 13 residues. V dropped 1 base and J dropped 10 bases, with 8 bases sitting between them. Germline lookup yields CDR1 SGHTA and CDR2 FQGTGA. The CDR3 region has the DNA TGTGCCAGCAGCTTAATGCAGGGATCACCCCTCCACTTT. Translation: CASSLMQGSPLHF.

V and J are TRBV14 and TRBJ1-6; 7 nucleotides line up with TRBD1. V dropped 5 bases and J dropped 0; count of bases not matched to a gene: 7. The length of the CDR3 is 17 residues. Germline CDR1 is SGHDN and CDR2 is FVKESK. Here the CDR3 reads CASSDRVLSSYNSPLHF. Here the CDR3 DNA reads TGTGCCAGCAGCGACAGGGTTCTGAGCTCCTATAATTCACCCCTCCACTTT.

This clone was recorded only once. V usage is TRBV18 and J usage is TRBJ1-1; perhaps TRBD1 as D (5 bases). The CDR3 is 20 amino acids. Trimming pared 2 bases from V and 0 bases from J, leaving 25 bases between. CDR1 is KGHSH, CDR2 LQKENI, per germline. The CDR3 reads CASSPRILSGPTFMNTEAFF. CDR3 bases: TGTGCCAGCTCACCAAGGATTCTCTCAGGGCCGACGTTCATGAACACTGAAGCTTTCTTT.

The rearrangement uses TRBV3-1 (or the pseudogene TRBV3-2) and TRBJ2-2; perhaps TRBD2 as D (6 bases). CDR1 and CDR2 (germline): LGHDT, YNNKEL (reference sequence). Trimming shortened V by 6 bases and J by 10 bases, and 12 bases separated the two germline ends. The CDR3 contains 12 residues. The CDR3 DNA reads TGTGCCAGCAGGGCCGGACTAAAGGAGCTGTTTTTT. It yields the protein CASRAGLKELFF.

V gene TRBV4-2 combines with J gene TRBJ1-5, with a tentative D call TRBD1 (5 bases). The CDR3 extends over 14 amino acids. V dropped 1 base and J dropped 7 bases, with 11 bases sitting between them. Germline V gene data show CDR1 as LGHNA and CDR2 as YNFKEQ. The CDR3 region has the DNA TGTGCCAGCAGCCAAGGGGGGGGAGGCCAGCCCCAGCATTTT. Its translation is CASSQGGGGQPQHF.